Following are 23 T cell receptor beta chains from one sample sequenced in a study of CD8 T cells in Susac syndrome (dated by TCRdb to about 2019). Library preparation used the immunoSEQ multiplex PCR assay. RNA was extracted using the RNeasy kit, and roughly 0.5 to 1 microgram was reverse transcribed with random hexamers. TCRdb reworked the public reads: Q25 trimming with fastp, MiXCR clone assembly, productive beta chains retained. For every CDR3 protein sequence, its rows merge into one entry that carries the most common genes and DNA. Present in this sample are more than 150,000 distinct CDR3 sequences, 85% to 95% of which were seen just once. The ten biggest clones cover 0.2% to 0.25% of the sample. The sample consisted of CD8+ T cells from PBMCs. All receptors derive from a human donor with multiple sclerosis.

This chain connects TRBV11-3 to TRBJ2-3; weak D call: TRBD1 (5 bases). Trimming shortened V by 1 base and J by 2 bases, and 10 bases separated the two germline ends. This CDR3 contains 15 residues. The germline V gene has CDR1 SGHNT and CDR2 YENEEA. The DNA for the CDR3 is TGTGCCAGCAGCTTAGTAAATGGGGCCACAGATACGCAGTATTTT. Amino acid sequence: CASSLVNGATDTQYF.

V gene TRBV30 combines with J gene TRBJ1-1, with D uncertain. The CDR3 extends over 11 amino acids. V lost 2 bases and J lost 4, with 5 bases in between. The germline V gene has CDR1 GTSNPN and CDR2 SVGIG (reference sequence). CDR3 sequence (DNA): TGTGCCTGGAGTAAGGGCACTGAAGCTTTCTTT. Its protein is CAWSKGTEAFF.

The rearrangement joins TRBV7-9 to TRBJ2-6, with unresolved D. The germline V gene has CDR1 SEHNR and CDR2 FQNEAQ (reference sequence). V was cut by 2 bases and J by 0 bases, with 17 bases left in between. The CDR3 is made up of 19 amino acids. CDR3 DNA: TGTGCCAGCAGCTTAAGGCCCTTTTTAGAGTTCTCTGGGGCCAACGTCCTGACTTTC. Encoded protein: CASSLRPFLEFSGANVLTF.

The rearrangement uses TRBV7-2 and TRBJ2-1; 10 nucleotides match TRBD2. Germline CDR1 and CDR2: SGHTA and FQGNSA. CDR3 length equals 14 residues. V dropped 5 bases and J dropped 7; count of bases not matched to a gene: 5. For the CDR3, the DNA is TGTGCCAGCAGCCCTAGCGGGGGCCCGAATGAGCAGTTCTTC. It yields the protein CASSPSGGPNEQFF.

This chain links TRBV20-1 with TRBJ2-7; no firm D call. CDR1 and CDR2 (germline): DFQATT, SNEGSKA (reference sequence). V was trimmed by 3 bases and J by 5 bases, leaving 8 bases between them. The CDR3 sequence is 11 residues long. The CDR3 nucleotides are TGCAGTGCTAGGAATCCTCACGAGCAGTACTTC. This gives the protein CSARNPHEQYF.

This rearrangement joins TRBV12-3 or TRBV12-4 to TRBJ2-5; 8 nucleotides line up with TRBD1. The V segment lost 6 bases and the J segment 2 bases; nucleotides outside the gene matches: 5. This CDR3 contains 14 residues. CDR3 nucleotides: TGTGCCAGCAGACATACAGGGGGACAAGAGACCCAGTACTTC. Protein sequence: CASRHTGGQETQYF.

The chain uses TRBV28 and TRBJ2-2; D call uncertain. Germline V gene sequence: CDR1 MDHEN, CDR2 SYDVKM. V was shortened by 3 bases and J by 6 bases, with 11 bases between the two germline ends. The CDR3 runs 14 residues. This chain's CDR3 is CASSLDGGSGELFF. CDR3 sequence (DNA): TGTGCCAGCAGTTTGGATGGCGGCTCCGGGGAGCTGTTTTTT.

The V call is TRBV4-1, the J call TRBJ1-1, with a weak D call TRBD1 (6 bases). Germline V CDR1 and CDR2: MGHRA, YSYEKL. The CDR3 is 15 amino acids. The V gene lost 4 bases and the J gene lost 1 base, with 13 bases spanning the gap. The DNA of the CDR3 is TGCGCCAGCAGCCGATCACAGGGCCCGAACACTGAAGCTTTCTTT. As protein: CASSRSQGPNTEAFF.

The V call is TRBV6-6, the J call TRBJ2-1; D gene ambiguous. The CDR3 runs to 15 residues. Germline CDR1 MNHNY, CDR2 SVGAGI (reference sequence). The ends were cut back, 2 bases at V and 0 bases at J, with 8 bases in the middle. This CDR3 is CASSYDGGSYNEQFF. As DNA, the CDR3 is TGTGCCAGCAGTTACGATGGTGGCTCCTACAATGAGCAGTTCTTC.

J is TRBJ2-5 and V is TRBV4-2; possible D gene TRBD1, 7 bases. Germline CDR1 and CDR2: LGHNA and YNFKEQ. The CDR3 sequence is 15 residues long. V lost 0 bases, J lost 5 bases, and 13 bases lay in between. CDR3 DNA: TGTGCCAGCAGCCAAGAGCCAGGGGGGCGGGAGACCCAGTACTTC. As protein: CASSQEPGGRETQYF.

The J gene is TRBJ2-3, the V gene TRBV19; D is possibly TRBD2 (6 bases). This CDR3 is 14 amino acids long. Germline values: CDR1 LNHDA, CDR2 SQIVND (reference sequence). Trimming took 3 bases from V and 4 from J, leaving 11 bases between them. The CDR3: CASSIPRLADTQYF. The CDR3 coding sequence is TGTGCCAGTAGTATCCCAAGACTAGCAGATACGCAGTATTTT.

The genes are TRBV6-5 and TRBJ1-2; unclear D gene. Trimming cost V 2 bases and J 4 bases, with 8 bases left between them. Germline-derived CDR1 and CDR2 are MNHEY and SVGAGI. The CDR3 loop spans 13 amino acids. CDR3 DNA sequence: TGTGCCAGCAGTTACGGGGAAATCTATGGCTACACCTTC. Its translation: CASSYGEIYGYTF.

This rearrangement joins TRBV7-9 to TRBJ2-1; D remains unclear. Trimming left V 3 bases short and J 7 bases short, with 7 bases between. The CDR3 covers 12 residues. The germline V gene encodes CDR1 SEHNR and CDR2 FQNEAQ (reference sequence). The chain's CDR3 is CASSLHGNEQFF. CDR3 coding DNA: TGTGCCAGCAGCTTGCACGGGAATGAGCAGTTCTTC.

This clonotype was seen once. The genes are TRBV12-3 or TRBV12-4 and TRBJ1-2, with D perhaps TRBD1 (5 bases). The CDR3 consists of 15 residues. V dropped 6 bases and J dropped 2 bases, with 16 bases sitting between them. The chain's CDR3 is CASRGLAGLNYGYTF. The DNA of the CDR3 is TGTGCCAGCAGAGGGCTGGCAGGGCTAAACTATGGCTACACCTTC.

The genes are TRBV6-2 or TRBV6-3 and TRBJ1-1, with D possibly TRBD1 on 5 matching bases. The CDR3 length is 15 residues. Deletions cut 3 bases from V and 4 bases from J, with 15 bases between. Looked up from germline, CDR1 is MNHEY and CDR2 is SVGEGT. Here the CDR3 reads CASSYFGRGPTEAFF. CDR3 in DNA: TGTGCCAGCAGTTATTTCGGTCGGGGCCCCACTGAAGCTTTCTTT.

The CDR3 DNA reads as TGTGCCAGTTCCGGGACAGGGATCTACGAGCAGTACTTC. It specifies CASSGTGIYEQYF. V usage is TRBV19 and J usage is TRBJ2-7, with 9 positions matching TRBD1. CDR1 is LNHDA and CDR2 is SQIVND in the germline V gene (reference sequence). The CDR3 is 13 amino acids. V was pared by 8 bases and J by 3 bases, with 5 bases of the junction left unmatched. Complete variable domain (other parts from reference TRBV19 and TRBJ2-7): DGGITQSPKYLFRKEGQNVTLSCEQNLNHDAMYWYRQDPGQGLRLIYYSQIVNDFQKGDIAEGYSVSREKKESFPLTVTSAQKNPTAFYLCASSGTGIYEQYFGPGTRLTVT.

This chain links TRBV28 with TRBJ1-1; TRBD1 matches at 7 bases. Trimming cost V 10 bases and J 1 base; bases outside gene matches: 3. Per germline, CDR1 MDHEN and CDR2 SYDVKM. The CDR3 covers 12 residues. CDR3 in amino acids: CATRDRNTEAFF. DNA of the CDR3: TGTGCCACCCGGGACAGGAACACTGAAGCTTTCTTT.

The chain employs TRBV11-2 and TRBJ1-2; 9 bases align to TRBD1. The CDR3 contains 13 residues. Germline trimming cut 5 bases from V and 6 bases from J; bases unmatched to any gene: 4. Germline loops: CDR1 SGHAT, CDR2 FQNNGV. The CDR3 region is CASSRTGVDGYTF. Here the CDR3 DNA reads TGTGCCAGCAGCCGGACAGGGGTAGATGGCTACACCTTC. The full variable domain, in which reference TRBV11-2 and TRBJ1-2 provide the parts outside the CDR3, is EAGVAQSPRYKIIEKRQSVAFWCNPISGHATLYWYQQILGQGPKLLIQFQNNGVVDDSQLPKDRFSAERLKGVDSTLKIQPAKLEDSAVYLCASSRTGVDGYTFGSGTRLTVV.

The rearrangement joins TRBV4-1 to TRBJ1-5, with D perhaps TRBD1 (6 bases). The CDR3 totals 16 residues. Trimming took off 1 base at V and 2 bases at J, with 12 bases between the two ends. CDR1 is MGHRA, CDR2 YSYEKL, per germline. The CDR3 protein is CASSQVHRAGNQPQHF. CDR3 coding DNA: TGCGCCAGCAGCCAAGTTCACAGGGCGGGCAATCAGCCCCAGCATTTT.

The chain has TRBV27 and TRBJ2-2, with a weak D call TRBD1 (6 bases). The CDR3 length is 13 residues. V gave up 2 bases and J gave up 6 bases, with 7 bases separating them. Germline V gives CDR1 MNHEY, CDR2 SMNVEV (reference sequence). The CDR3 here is CASSLPGAGELFF. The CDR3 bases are TGTGCCAGCAGTTTACCAGGGGCCGGGGAGCTGTTTTTT.

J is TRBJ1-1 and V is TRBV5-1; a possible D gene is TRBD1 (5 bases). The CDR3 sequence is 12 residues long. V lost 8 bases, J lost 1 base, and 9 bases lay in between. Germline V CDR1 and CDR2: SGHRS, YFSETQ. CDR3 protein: CASHGQNTEAFF. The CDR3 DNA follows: TGCGCCAGTCACGGACAGAACACTGAAGCTTTCTTT.

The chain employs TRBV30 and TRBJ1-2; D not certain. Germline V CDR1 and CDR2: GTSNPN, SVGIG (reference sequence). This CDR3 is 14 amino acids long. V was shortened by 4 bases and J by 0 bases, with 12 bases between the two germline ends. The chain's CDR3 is CAWKPQKANYGYTF. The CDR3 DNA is TGTGCCTGGAAACCACAGAAAGCTAACTATGGCTACACCTTC.

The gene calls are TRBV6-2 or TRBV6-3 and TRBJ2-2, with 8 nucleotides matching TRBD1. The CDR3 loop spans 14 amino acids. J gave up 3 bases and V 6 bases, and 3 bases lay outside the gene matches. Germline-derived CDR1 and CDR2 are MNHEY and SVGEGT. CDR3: CASRHRGYTGELFF. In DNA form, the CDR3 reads TGTGCCAGCAGGCACAGGGGGTACACCGGGGAGCTGTTTTTT.